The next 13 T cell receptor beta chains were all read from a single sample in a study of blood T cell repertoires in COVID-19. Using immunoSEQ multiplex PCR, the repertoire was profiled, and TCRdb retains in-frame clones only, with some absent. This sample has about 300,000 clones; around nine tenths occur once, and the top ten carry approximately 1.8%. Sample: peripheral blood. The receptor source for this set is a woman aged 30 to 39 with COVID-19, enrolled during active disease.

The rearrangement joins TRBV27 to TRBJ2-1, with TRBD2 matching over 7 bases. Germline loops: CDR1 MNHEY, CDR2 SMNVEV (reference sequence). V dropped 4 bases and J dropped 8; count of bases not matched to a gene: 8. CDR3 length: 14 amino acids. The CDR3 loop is CASSWSGGSHEQFF. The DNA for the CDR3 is TGTGCCAGCAGTTGGTCGGGGGGTTCTCATGAGCAGTTCTTC.

For the CDR3, the DNA is TGTGCCAGCAGCCCCCGGGGGGTCACCGGGGAGCTGTTTTTT. Protein sequence: CASSPRGVTGELFF. The chain combines TRBV5-4 with TRBJ2-2; TRBD2 agrees at 7 bases. Germline V CDR1 and CDR2: SGHNT, YYREEE (reference sequence). This CDR3 spans 14 amino acids. With V trimmed by 4 bases and J by 4 bases, 4 bases remained unmatched.

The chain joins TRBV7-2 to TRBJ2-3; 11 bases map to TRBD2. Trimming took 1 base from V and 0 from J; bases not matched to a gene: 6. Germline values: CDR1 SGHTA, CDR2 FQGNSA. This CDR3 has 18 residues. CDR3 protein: CASSLVVIAGGSTDTQYF. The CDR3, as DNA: TGTGCCAGCAGCTTAGTAGTTATAGCGGGGGGGAGCACAGATACGCAGTATTTT.

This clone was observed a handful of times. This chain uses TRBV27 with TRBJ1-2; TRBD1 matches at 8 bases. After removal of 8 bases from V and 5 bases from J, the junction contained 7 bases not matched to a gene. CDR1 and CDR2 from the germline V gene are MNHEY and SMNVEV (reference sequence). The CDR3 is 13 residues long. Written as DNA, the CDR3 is TGTGCCAGCGCGGCAGGGGGCGCATATGGCTACACCTTC. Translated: CASAAGGAYGYTF.

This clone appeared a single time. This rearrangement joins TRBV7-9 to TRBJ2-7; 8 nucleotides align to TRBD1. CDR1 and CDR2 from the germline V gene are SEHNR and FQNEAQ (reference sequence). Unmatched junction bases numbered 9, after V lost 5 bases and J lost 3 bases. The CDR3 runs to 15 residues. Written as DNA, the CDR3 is TGTGCCAGCAGCCCCTTGCCGGGACAGGACTACGAGCAGTACTTC. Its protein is CASSPLPGQDYEQYF.

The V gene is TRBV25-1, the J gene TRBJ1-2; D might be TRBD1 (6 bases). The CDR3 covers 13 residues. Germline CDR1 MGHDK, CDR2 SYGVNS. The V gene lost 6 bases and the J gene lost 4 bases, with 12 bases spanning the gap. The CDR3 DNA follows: TGTGCCAGCAGCGAGGTACAGGGCTATGGCTACACCTTC. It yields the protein CASSEVQGYGYTF.

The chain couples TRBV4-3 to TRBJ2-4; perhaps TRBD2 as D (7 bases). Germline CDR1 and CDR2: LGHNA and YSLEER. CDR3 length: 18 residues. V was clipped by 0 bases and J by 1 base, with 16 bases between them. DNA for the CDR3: TGCGCCAGCAGCCAAGAGGCGGCGGGGGCGCCCGCCAAAAACATTCAGTACTTC. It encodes CASSQEAAGAPAKNIQYF.

The CDR3 DNA reads TGTGCCAGCAGCTTAAATACAGCCTTGGATGCTTTCTTT. Protein product: CASSLNTALDAFF. The chain employs TRBV7-9 and TRBJ1-1, with D uncertain. V gave up 2 bases and J gave up 11 bases, with 15 bases separating them. This CDR3 region has 13 residues. CDR1 SEHNR and CDR2 FQNEAQ come from the germline V gene (reference sequence).

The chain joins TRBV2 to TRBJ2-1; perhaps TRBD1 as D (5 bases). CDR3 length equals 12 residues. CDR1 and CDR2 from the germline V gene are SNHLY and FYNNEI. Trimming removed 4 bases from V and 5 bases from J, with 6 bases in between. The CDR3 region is CASSATDNEQFF. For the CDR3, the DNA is TGTGCCAGCAGTGCGACAGACAATGAGCAGTTCTTC.

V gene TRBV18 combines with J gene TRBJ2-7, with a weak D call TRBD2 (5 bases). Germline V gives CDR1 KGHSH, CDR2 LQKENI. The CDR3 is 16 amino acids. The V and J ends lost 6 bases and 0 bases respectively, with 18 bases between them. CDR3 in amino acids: CASSPGRARGSYEQYV. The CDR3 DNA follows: TGTGCCAGCTCCCCCGGACGGGCCCGGGGCTCCTACGAGCAGTACGTC.

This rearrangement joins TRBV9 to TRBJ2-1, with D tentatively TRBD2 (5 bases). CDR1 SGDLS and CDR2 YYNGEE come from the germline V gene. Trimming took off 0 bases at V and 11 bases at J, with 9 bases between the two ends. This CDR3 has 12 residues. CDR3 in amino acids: CASSVEGLQQFF. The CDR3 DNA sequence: TGTGCCAGCAGCGTAGAAGGACTCCAGCAGTTCTTC.

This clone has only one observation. Here the CDR3 reads CAWRMTGTYGYTF. The CDR3 coding sequence is TGTGCCTGGAGGATGACAGGGACCTATGGCTACACCTTC. The chain links TRBV30 to TRBJ1-2; 7 bases map to TRBD1. Germline trimming cut 3 bases from V and 4 bases from J; bases unmatched to any gene: 5. The V gene's germline CDR1 is GTSNPN and CDR2 SVGIG (reference sequence). The CDR3 is made up of 13 amino acids. Together with reference TRBV30 and TRBJ1-2, the CDR3 gives the full variable domain: SQTIHQWPATLVQPVGSPLSLECTVEGTSNPNLYWYRQAAGRGLQLLFYSVGIGQISSEVPQNLSASRPQDRQFILSSKKLLLSDSGFYLCAWRMTGTYGYTFGSGTRLTVV.

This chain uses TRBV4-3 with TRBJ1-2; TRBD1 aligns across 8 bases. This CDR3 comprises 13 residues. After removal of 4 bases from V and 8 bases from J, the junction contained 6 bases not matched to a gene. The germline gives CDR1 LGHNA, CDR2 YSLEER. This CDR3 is CASSPRTGLGYTF. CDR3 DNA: TGCGCCAGCAGCCCCAGGACAGGGTTAGGCTACACCTTC.